The TCR beta chain described here comes from a study of blood T cell repertoires in COVID-19. This clone was counted a few times. Only in-frame clones appear in the TCRdb table, and some are missing; sequencing was by immunoSEQ multiplex PCR. In the table there are about 180,000 clones, around 83% of which are singletons. CDR1 is LGHNA and CDR2 is YNFKEQ in the germline V gene. The CDR3 is 15 amino acids. Trimming stripped 3 bases from V and 4 bases from J, with 15 bases between. Clinical history as reported by participants underpinned cohort assignment. For recovered donors of Cohort 3, there were two negative PCRs, clearance, or symptom resolution.

The sequenced sample was PBMCs or T cells enriched from blood (not recorded which). This TCR was sampled from a man in his fifties who had recovered from COVID-19. This chain links TRBV4-2 with TRBJ1-1, with D perhaps TRBD1 (5 bases). This CDR3 is CASSHMGGDGTEAFF. The CDR3 DNA is TGTGCCAGCAGCCACATGGGAGGGGATGGCACTGAAGCTTTCTTT.